This is a list of T cell receptor beta chains from one sample in a study of blood T cell repertoires in COVID-19. The table came from immunoSEQ multiplex PCR; TCRdb's copy has only in-frame clones and leaves some out. The sample lists approximately 160,000 clones, about 88% occurring once. Sequencing was carried out using peripheral blood. The receptors derive from a man between 60 and 75 years old with COVID-19, enrolled during active disease. Both conserved end residues are part of each CDR3. D genes are given only for firm matches. The size entry is marked missing in some rows and otherwise reads once, few, many or a size class.

J | size | V | D | DNA | CDR3
TRBJ2-3 | NA | TRBV29-1 | TRBD1 | TGCAGCGTTGGACAGGACAGGACAGATACGCAGTATTTT | CSVGQDRTDTQYF
TRBJ1-2 | few | TRBV3-1/TRBV3-2 | TRBD1 | TGTGCCAGCAGAGGGGACAGGGGATATGGCTACACCTTC | CASRGDRGYGYTF
TRBJ2-2 | NA | TRBV7-3 | TRBD1 | TGTGCCAGCAGCTTGAGACAGGGTGATGCCGGGGAGCTGTTTTTT | CASSLRQGDAGELFF
TRBJ2-7 | NA | TRBV18 | TRBD1 | TGTGCCAGCTCACCACCGGGACAGGGGGCGAAAGAGCAGTACTTC | CASSPPGQGAKEQYF
TRBJ1-3 | NA | TRBV24-1 | TRBD1 | TGTGCCACCAGTGACGCGGGACAGGGAAACACCATATATTTT | CATSDAGQGNTIYF
TRBJ1-1 | NA | TRBV2 | NA | TGTGCCAGCAGTGCAGGTGGGGTGGGGCTGGGCACTGAAGCTTTCTTT | CASSAGGVGLGTEAFF
TRBJ1-5 | few | TRBV5-5 | NA | TGTGCCAGCAGCTTGGATCCAGGAGGGAGCAATCAGCCCCAGCATTTT | CASSLDPGGSNQPQHF
TRBJ2-7 | NA | TRBV18 | TRBD1 | TGTGCCAGCTCTCCGACTTCGGGACAGGGAGTCCACGAGCAGTACTTC | CASSPTSGQGVHEQYF
TRBJ1-5 | NA | TRBV7-8 | NA | TGTGCCAGCAGCTTAGTAGCCCAGCAGAGTCAGCCCCAGCATTTT | CASSLVAQQSQPQHF
TRBJ2-4 | NA | TRBV6-5 | TRBD1 | TGTGCCAGCAGTCCCGGACAGGGGTGGGGCATTCAGTACTTC | CASSPGQGWGIQYF
TRBJ2-7 | NA | TRBV7-2 | NA | TGTGCCAGCAGCTTCGCCTACGAGCAGTACTTC | CASSFAYEQYF
TRBJ2-7 | NA | TRBV6-5 | NA | TGTGCCAGCAGTTACTTGACAGCGTCCTACGAGCAGTACTTC | CASSYLTASYEQYF
TRBJ2-1 | NA | TRBV29-1 | NA | TGCAGCGTTGAAGGTGGGAGCTCCTACAATGAGCAGTTCTTC | CSVEGGSSYNEQFF
TRBJ1-5 | NA | TRBV7-9 | TRBD1 | TGTGCCAGCAGCTTAACACAGGGGAATCAGCCCCAGCATTTT | CASSLTQGNQPQHF
TRBJ2-2 | NA | TRBV16 | TRBD2 | TGTGCCAGCATCACTTTTGCGGGAGCTGGAACCGGGGAGCTGTTTTTT | CASITFAGAGTGELFF
TRBJ2-5 | NA | TRBV9 | NA | TGTGCCAGCAGCGTAACTGGGGGCGAGACCCAGTACTTC | CASSVTGGETQYF
TRBJ1-6 | NA | TRBV9 | NA | TGTGCCAGCAGGGGGGGGCCAGGGGACTCACCCCTCCACTTT | CASRGGPGDSPLHF
TRBJ1-1 | NA | TRBV28 | NA | TGTGCCAGCAGTTTTAGTACAGAGCTGAACACTGAAGCTTTCTTT | CASSFSTELNTEAFF
TRBJ1-4 | NA | TRBV28 | TRBD1 | TGTGCCAGCAGAACACAGGGGGTGTTTAATGAAAAACTGTTTTTT | CASRTQGVFNEKLFF
TRBJ2-7 | NA | TRBV6-5 | TRBD1 | TGTGCCAGCAGACTAGGACAGGCCATCGAGCAGTACTTC | CASRLGQAIEQYF
TRBJ2-5 | NA | TRBV6-2/TRBV6-3 | TRBD2 | TGTGCCAGCAGTTTACTAGCGGGAGGAGAGACCCAGTACTTC | CASSLLAGGETQYF
TRBJ2-3 | NA | TRBV11-3 | TRBD1 | TGTGCCAGCAGCTCGGGACAGGGAACAGATACGCAGTATTTT | CASSSGQGTDTQYF
TRBJ2-7 | NA | TRBV6-2/TRBV6-3 | NA | TGTGCCAGCAGTGACACCGGGCCAGGCCGGAGAAGGGGTTACTACGAGCAGTACTTC | CASSDTGPGRRRGYYEQYF
TRBJ2-7 | NA | TRBV7-8 | NA | TGTGCCAGCAGCTTAGAGTCTGGCGGATCCTACGAGCAGTACTTC | CASSLESGGSYEQYF
TRBJ2-3 | NA | TRBV9 | TRBD1 | TGTGCCAGCAGCGTAGAACAGGGGGGCCCAGATACGCAGTATTTT | CASSVEQGGPDTQYF
TRBJ2-2 | NA | TRBV6-2/TRBV6-3 | NA | TGTGCCAGCAGTTACGAAACGGAGCCGAACACCGGGGAGCTGTTTTTT | CASSYETEPNTGELFF
TRBJ2-1 | NA | TRBV4-2 | NA | TGTGCCAGCAGCCAAGATCAATCCGGCTCCTACAATGAGCAGTTCTTC | CASSQDQSGSYNEQFF
TRBJ2-3 | NA | TRBV30 | TRBD2 | TGTGCCTGGGGCCGTCCTGGGAGCGGGAGGGTAGATACGCAGTATTTT | CAWGRPGSGRVDTQYF
TRBJ1-2 | once | TRBV12-3/TRBV12-4 | TRBD1 | TGTGCCAGCAGCCCGAGGGACAGCTATGGCTACACCTTC | CASSPRDSYGYTF
TRBJ2-7 | NA | TRBV5-4 | TRBD1 | TGTGCCAGCAGCTTGGAGGTAGGGGGCTTCTACGAGCAGTACTTC | CASSLEVGGFYEQYF
TRBJ1-2 | NA | TRBV7-2 | TRBD1 | TGTGCCAGCAGCTGGGACAGGGACGATGGCTACACCTTC | CASSWDRDDGYTF
TRBJ2-7 | NA | TRBV25-1 | TRBD1 | TGTGCCAGCAGTCGGGACAGGTCGGACGAGCAGTACTTC | CASSRDRSDEQYF
TRBJ2-7 | NA | TRBV5-1 | TRBD1 | TGCGCCAGCAGCTTACGAGGGGGACAGGTCTTCTACGAGCAGTACTTC | CASSLRGGQVFYEQYF
TRBJ1-1 | once | TRBV19 | NA | TGTGCCAGTAGCCCGGTCGAGAGAGGTGAAGCTTTCTTT | CASSPVERGEAFF
TRBJ1-1 | NA | TRBV6-5 | NA | NA | CASRPWARGSRGSFF
TRBJ1-4 | once | TRBV5-4 | TRBD1 | TGTGCCAGCAGCTCCGGGACAGGGGCTTTTGAAAAACTGTTTTTT | CASSSGTGAFEKLFF
TRBJ1-3 | NA | TRBV2 | NA | TGTGCCAGCAGTGAAGTAGGGGGTTCAGCTGGAAACACCATATATTTT | CASSEVGGSAGNTIYF
TRBJ1-5 | NA | TRBV2 | TRBD1 | TGTGCCAGCAGTGAACGGTCAGGGGGAAATCAGCCCCAGCATTTT | CASSERSGGNQPQHF
TRBJ1-3 | NA | TRBV25-1 | NA | TGTGCCAGCAGTGAAATGGGAGTCTCTGGAAACACCATATATTTT | CASSEMGVSGNTIYF
TRBJ1-2 | NA | TRBV28 | NA | TGTGCCAGCATCAAGGGGGTAGCTAACTATGGCTACACCTTC | CASIKGVANYGYTF
TRBJ2-3 | NA | TRBV18 | TRBD2 | TGTGCCAGCTCACTACTAGCGACGGATACGCAGTATTTT | CASSLLATDTQYF
TRBJ2-1 | NA | TRBV18 | TRBD2 | TGTGCCAGCTCACCCAGAGCGGGGGGCCGATACAATGAGCAGTTCTTC | CASSPRAGGRYNEQFF
TRBJ1-1 | NA | TRBV10-3 | NA | TGTGCCATCAGACAGTTGAACACTGAAGCTTTCTTT | CAIRQLNTEAFF
TRBJ1-1 | NA | TRBV28 | TRBD1 | TGTGCCAGCAGTTTATGGAACAGGGGGAACACTGAAGCTTTCTTT | CASSLWNRGNTEAFF
TRBJ2-5 | NA | TRBV5-1 | NA | TGCGCCAGCAGCTTGGAAGTAGGAGCCCTGCGTGAGACCCAGTACTTC | CASSLEVGALRETQYF
TRBJ2-1 | NA | TRBV6-2/TRBV6-3 | NA | TGTGCCAGCAGTCAAGAAGCCGGGTCGTACAATGAGCAGTTCTTC | CASSQEAGSYNEQFF